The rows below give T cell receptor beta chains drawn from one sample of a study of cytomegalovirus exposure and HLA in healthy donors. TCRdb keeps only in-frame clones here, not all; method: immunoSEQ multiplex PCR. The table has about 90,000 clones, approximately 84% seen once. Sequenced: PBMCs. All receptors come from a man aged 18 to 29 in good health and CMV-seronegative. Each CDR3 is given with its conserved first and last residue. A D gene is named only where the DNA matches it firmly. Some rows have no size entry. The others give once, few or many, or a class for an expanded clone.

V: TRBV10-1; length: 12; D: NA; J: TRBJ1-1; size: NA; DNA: TGCGCCAGCCACGTTGGCACCACTGAAGCTTTCTTT; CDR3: CASHVGTTEAFF
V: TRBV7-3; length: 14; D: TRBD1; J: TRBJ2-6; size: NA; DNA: TGTGCCAGCAGCAAGGGACAGGGGCAAAATGTCCTGACTTTC; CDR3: CASSKGQGQNVLTF
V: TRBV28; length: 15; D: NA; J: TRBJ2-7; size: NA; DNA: TGTGCCAGCAGCCGGGTGGACAGTTACTCCTACGAGCAGTACTTC; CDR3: CASSRVDSYSYEQYF
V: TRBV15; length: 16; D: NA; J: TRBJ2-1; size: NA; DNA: TGTGCCACCAGCAGAGAGTTGGCGGCACCCTACAATGAGCAGTTCTTC; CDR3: CATSRELAAPYNEQFF
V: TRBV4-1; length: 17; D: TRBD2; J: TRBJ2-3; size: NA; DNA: TGCGCCAGCAGCCAAGGGCCCGGGACTAGCGGGAGGAATACGCAGTATTTT; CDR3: CASSQGPGTSGRNTQYF
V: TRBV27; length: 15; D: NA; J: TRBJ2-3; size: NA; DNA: TGTGCCAGCAGTCGAACGGGACTCGCCACAGATACGCAGTATTTT; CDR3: CASSRTGLATDTQYF
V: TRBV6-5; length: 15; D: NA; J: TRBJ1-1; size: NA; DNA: TGTGCCAGCAGTTACCCCGGCAGGGCGGTCACTGAAGCTTTCTTT; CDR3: CASSYPGRAVTEAFF
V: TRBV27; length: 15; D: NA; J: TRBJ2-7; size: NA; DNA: TGTGCCAGCATAGGGCCCTTGGGCAGGGCCTACGAGCAGTACTTC; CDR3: CASIGPLGRAYEQYF
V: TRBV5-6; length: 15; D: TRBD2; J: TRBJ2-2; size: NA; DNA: TGTGCCAGCATCGATGGGAGGGGATACACCGGGGAGCTGTTTTTT; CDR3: CASIDGRGYTGELFF
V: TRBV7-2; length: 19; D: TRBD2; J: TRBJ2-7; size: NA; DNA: TGTGCCAGCAGCTCTTCTCCGGGACTAGCGGGAGGGCGCGCCTACGAGCAGTACTTC; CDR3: CASSSSPGLAGGRAYEQYF
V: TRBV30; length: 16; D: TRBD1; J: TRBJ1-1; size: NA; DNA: TGTGCCTGGACCATCGGGACAGGGGGCGCGATGGCTGAAGCTTTCTTT; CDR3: CAWTIGTGGAMAEAFF
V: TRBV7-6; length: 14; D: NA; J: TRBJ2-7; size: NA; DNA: TGTGCCAGCAGCCAAGACTACTCTTCCTACGAGCAGTACTTC; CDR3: CASSQDYSSYEQYF
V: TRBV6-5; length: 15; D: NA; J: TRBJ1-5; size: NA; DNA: TGTGCCAGCAGTAACGACAGGAGTGGCAATCAGCCCCAGCATTTT; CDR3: CASSNDRSGNQPQHF
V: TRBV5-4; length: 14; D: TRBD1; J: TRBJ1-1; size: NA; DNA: TGTGCCAGCACCGGGACAGAAAGAAACACTGAAGCTTTCTTT; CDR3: CASTGTERNTEAFF
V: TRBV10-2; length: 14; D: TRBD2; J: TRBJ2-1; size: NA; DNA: TGCGCCAGCAGACTAGCGGGCTCCTACAATGAGCAGTTCTTC; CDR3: CASRLAGSYNEQFF
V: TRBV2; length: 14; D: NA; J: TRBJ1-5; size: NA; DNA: TGTGCCAGCAGTGCTTTATATAGCAATCAGCCCCAGCATTTT; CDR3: CASSALYSNQPQHF
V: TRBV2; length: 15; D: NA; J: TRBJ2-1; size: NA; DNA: TGTGCCAGCAGCTCACGGACAGCTTTTAACAATGAGCAGTTCTTC; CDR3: CASSSRTAFNNEQFF
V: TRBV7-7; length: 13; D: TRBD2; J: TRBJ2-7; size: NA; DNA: TGTGCTAGCAGCTTAGATCCTAGCGGATCGCAGTACTTC; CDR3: CASSLDPSGSQYF
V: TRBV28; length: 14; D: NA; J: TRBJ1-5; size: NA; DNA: TGTGCCAGCAGTTTATCAGGGCTGGGTCAGCCCCAGCATTTT; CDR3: CASSLSGLGQPQHF
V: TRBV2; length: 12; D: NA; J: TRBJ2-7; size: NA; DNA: TGTGCCACACTCGACAGCTACTACGAGCAGTACTTC; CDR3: CATLDSYYEQYF
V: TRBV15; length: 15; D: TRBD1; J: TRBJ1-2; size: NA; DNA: TGTGCCACCAGCAGAGGTAGGGGGCGGAACTATGGCTACACCTTC; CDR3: CATSRGRGRNYGYTF
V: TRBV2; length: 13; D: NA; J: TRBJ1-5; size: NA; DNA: TGTGCCAGCAGAATCACCCAGGGGAGGCCCCAGCATTTT; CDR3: CASRITQGRPQHF
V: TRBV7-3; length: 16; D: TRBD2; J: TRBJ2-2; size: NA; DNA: TGTGCCAGCAGCTTAACCGGACTAGCGACAGGAGGGGAGCTGTTTTTT; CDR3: CASSLTGLATGGELFF
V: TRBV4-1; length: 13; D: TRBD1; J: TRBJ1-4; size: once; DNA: TGCGCCAGCAGCCAAGTGACAGGGATCAAACTGTTTTTT; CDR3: CASSQVTGIKLFF
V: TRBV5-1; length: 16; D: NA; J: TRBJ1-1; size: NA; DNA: TGCGCCAGTGAATTCAGGGATGTTTGGGGGAACACTGAAGCTTTCTTT; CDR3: CASEFRDVWGNTEAFF
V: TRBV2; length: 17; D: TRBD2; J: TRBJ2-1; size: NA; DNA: TGTGCCAGCTCCCCCCCTAGCGGGAGGCCCTCCTACAATGAGCAGTTCTTC; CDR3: CASSPPSGRPSYNEQFF
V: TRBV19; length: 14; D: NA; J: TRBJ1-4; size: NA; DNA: TGTGCCAGTAGGCAGACTGCAACTAATGAAAAACTGTTTTTT; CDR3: CASRQTATNEKLFF
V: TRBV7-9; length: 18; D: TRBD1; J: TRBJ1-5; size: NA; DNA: TGTGCCAGCAGCCGAATGGGGACAGGGGGCCGCGGCAATCAGCCCCAGCATTTT; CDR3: CASSRMGTGGRGNQPQHF
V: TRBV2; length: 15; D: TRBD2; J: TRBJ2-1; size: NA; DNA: TGTGCCAGCCCCCTGGGGGGGTGGCCCTACAATGAGCAGTTCTTC; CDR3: CASPLGGWPYNEQFF
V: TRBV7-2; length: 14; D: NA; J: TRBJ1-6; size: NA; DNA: TGTGCCAGCAGCTTACAGGGGTCAACGACACCCCTCCACTTT; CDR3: CASSLQGSTTPLHF
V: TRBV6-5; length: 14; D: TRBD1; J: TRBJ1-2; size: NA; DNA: TGTGCCAGCAGTCGATTGGAGGGGGCGGGGGGCTACACCTTC; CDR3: CASSRLEGAGGYTF
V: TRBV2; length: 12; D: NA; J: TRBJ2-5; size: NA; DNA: TGTGCCAGCAGCAGGGTTCAAGAGACCCAGTACTTC; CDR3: CASSRVQETQYF
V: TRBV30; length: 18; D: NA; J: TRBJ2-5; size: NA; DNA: TGTGCCTGGCAAAGGTCGGACGCTTTGGAGGGGCGCCAAGAGACCCAGTACTTC; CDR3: CAWQRSDALEGRQETQYF
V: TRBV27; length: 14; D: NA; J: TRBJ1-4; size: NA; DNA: TGTGCCAGCAGTTTAGTGACAGATCGGGAAAAACTGTTTTTT; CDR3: CASSLVTDREKLFF
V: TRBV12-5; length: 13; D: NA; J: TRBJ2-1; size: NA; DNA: TGTGCTAGTGGTGCGGACAGAAACAATGAGCAGTTCTTC; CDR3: CASGADRNNEQFF
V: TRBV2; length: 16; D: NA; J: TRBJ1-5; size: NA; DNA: TGTGCCAGCAGTTCCATCCGGGTGACGGGCAATCAGCCCCAGCATTTT; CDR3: CASSSIRVTGNQPQHF
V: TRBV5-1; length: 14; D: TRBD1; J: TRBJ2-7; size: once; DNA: TGCGCCAGCAGCCCCGACAGGGTCCCCTACGAGCAGTACTTC; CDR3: CASSPDRVPYEQYF
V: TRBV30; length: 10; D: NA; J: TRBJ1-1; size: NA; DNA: TGTGCCTGGGGGCGCTCCGAAGCTTTCTTT; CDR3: CAWGRSEAFF
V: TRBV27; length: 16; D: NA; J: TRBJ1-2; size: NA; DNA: TGTGCCAGCAGCCTCGAACCGTCCCGGACAGCCTATGGCTACACCTTC; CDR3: CASSLEPSRTAYGYTF
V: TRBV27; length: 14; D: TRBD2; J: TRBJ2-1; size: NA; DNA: TGTGCCAGTCAAGCGGGAGGGCCCTCTAATGAGCAGTTCTTC; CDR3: CASQAGGPSNEQFF
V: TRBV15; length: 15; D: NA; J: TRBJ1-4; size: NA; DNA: TGTGCCACCAGCAGAGGTGGGTTAGAGGATGAAAAACTGTTTTTT; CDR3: CATSRGGLEDEKLFF